Reported below is one T cell receptor beta chain. The data were obtained in a study of blood T cell repertoires in COVID-19. Clones were read by immunoSEQ multiplex PCR, and TCRdb kept only the in-frame ones, dropping some. The sample has over 85,000 clones, 60% to 80% seen once; the top ten hold approximately 16%. The J segment lost 11 bases and the V segment lost 4 bases, leaving 10 bases of the junction unmatched. The CDR3 consists of 14 residues. From germline, CDR1 is MDHEN and CDR2 SYDVKM. The sequenced sample consisted of peripheral blood. The genes are TRBV28 and TRBJ1-1, with TRBD1 identical over 10 bases. The source of this sequence is a woman aged 80 or over with active or convalescent COVID-19. The CDR3 here is CASSSTRTGGLAFF. The CDR3 region has the DNA TGTGCCAGCAGTTCGACCAGGACAGGGGGTTTGGCTTTCTTT.